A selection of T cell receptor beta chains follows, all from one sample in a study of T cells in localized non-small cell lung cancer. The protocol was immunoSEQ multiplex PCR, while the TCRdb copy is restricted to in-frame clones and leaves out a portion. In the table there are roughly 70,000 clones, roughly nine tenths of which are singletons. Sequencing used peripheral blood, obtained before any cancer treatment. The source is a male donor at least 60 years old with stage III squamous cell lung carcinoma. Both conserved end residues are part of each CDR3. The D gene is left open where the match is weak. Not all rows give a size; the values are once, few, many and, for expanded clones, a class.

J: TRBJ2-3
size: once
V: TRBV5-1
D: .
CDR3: CASSLERASTDTQYF
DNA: TGCGCCAGCAGCTTGGAAAGGGCTAGTACAGATACGCAGTATTTT

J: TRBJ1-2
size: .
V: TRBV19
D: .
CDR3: CASSTGGDWDYGYTF
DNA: TGTGCCAGTAGTACCGGCGGGGATTGGGACTATGGCTACACCTTC

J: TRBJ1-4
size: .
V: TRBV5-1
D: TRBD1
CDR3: CASSFTGTGAMTNEKLFF
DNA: TGCGCCAGCAGCTTTACCGGGACAGGGGCTATGACTAATGAAAAACTGTTTTTT

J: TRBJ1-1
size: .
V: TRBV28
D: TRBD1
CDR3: CASKTDRVNTEAFF
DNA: TGTGCCAGCAAAACGGACAGGGTGAACACTGAAGCTTTCTTT

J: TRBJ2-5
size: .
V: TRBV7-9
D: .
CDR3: CASSLVRGGQETQYF
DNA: TGTGCCAGCAGCTTAGTCAGGGGCGGCCAAGAGACCCAGTACTTC

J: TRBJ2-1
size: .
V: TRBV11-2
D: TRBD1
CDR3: CASSLRGTGFRSYNEQFF
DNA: TGTGCCAGCAGCTTAAGGGGGACAGGATTTCGCTCCTACAATGAGCAGTTCTTC

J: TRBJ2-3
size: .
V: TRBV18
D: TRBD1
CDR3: CASSVTGGSTDTQYF
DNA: TGTGCCAGCTCCGTAACAGGGGGCAGTACAGATACGCAGTATTTT

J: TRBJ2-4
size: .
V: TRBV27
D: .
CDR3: CASSFRGDIQYF
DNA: TGTGCCAGCAGTTTTAGAGGGGACATTCAGTACTTC

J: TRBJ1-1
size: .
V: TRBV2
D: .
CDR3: CASSPRTGKNTEAFF
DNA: TGTGCCAGCAGTCCACGCACAGGGAAGAACACTGAAGCTTTCTTT

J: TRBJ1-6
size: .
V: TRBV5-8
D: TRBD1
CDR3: CASSLTGGAHNSPLHF
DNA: TGTGCCAGCAGCTTGACAGGGGGAGCCCATAATTCACCCCTCCACTTT

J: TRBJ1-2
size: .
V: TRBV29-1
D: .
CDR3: CSVEKGGSNYGYTF
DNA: TGCAGCGTTGAGAAGGGGGGATCTAACTATGGCTACACCTTC

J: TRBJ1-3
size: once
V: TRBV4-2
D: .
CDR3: CASSPRAQSSGNTIYF
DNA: TGTGCCAGCAGCCCCAGGGCCCAATCCTCTGGAAACACCATATATTTT

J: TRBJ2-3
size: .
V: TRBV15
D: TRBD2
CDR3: CATSRDQGLAGTDTQYF
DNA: TGTGCCACCAGCAGAGATCAGGGACTAGCGGGCACAGATACGCAGTATTTT

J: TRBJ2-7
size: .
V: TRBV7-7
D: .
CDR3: CASSLMEDSEQYF
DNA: TGTGCCAGCAGCTTAATGGAGGACTCCGAGCAGTACTTC

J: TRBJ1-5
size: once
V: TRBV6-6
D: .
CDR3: CASQTLTEDSNQPQHF
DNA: TGTGCCAGCCAGACCCTGACAGAAGATAGCAATCAGCCCCAGCATTTT

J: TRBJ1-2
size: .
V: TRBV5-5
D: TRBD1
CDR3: CASSFVRDRGRADGYTF
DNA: TGTGCCAGCAGTTTCGTCCGGGACAGGGGGCGCGCTGACGGCTACACCTTC

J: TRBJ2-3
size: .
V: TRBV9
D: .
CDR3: CASSPRGAGSDTQYF
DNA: TGTGCCAGCAGCCCGAGGGGGGCAGGGTCGGATACGCAGTATTTT

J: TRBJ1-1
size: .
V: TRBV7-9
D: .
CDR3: CASSLGGAAFF
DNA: TGTGCCAGCAGCTTAGGAGGGGCAGCTTTCTTT

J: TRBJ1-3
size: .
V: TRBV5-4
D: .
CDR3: CASSPGLPSSGNTIYF
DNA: TGTGCCAGCAGCCCGGGACTTCCGAGCTCTGGAAACACCATATATTTT

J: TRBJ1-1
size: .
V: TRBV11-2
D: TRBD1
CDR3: CASSLGTGGWGTEAFF
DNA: TGTGCCAGCAGCTTAGGGACAGGGGGTTGGGGCACTGAAGCTTTCTTT

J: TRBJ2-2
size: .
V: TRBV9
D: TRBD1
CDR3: CASSLTGTGGTGELFF
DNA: TGTGCCAGCAGCCTTACCGGGACAGGGGGTACCGGGGAGCTGTTTTTT

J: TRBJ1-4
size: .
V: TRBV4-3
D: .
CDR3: CASSQEIWEKLFF
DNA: TGCGCCAGCAGCCAAGAGATTTGGGAAAAACTGTTTTTT

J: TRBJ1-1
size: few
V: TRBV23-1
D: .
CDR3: CASILHSTRNTEAFF
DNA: TGCGCCAGCATCCTGCACTCGACAAGGAACACTGAAGCTTTCTTT

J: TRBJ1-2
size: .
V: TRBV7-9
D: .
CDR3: CASSPPNRANYGYTF
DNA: TGTGCCAGCAGCCCCCCGAACAGGGCCAACTATGGCTACACCTTC

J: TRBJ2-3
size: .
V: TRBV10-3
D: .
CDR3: CAIGDLGGDTQYF
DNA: TGTGCCATCGGGGACTTGGGGGGCGATACGCAGTATTTT

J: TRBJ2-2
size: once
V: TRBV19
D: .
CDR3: CASSIVAAFTGELFF
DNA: TGTGCCAGTAGTATAGTTGCAGCCTTCACCGGGGAGCTGTTTTTT

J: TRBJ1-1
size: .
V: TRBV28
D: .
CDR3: CASSLDQGSMTEAFF
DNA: TGTGCCAGCAGTTTGGACCAGGGGTCGATGACTGAAGCTTTCTTT

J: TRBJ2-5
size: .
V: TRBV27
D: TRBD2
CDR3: CASRPGGASGQETQYF
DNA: TGTGCCAGCCGACCGGGAGGAGCTAGCGGGCAAGAGACCCAGTACTTC

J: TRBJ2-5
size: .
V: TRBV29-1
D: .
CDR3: CSVTNPPAETQYF
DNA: TGCAGCGTAACTAACCCGCCGGCGGAGACCCAGTACTTC

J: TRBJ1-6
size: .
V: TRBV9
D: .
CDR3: CASSVAPAGVESPLHF
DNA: TGTGCCAGCAGCGTAGCCCCCGCAGGGGTAGAGTCACCCCTCCACTTT

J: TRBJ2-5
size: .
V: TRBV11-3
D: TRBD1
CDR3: CASSNDRGARETQYF
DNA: TGTGCCAGCAGCAACGACAGGGGGGCACGAGAGACCCAGTACTTC

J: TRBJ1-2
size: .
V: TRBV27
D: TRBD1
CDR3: CASSILTGGGYGYTF
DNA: TGTGCCAGCAGTATACTGACAGGGGGCGGCTATGGCTACACCTTC

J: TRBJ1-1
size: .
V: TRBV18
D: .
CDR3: CASSLIIGEKAFF
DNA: TGTGCCAGCTCACTTATAATTGGGGAGAAAGCTTTCTTT

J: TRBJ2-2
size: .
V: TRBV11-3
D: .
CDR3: CASSLGTANTGELFF
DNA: TGTGCCAGCAGCTTAGGGACAGCGAACACCGGGGAGCTGTTTTTT

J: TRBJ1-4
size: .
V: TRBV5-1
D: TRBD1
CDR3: CASSRTGQGANEKLFF
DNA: TGCGCCAGCAGCAGAACGGGACAGGGAGCTAATGAAAAACTGTTTTTT

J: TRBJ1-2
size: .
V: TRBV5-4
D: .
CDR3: CASSHGQIANYGYTF
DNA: TGTGCCAGCAGCCATGGACAAATAGCTAACTATGGCTACACCTTC

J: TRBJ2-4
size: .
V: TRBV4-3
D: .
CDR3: CASSQDVRDIQYF
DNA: TGCGCCAGCAGCCAAGATGTACGGGACATTCAGTACTTC

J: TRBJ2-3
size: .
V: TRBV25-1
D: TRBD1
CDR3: CASSELTGDTQYF
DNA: TGTGCCAGCAGTGAACTTACAGGGGACACGCAGTATTTT

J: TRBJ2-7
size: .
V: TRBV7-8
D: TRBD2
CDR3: CASSLGTSGGITYEQYF
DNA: TGTGCCAGCAGCTTAGGGACTAGCGGGGGGATAACCTACGAGCAGTACTTC

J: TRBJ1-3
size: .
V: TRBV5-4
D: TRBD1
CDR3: CASSLDRERGSGNTIYF
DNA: TGTGCCAGCAGCTTAGACAGGGAACGCGGCTCTGGAAACACCATATATTTT

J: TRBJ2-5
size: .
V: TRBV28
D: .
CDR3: CASSLPLGHQETQYF
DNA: TGTGCCAGCAGTTTACCCCTGGGGCACCAAGAGACCCAGTACTTC

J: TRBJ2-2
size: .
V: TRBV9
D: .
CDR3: CASSVRRGGWNTGELFF
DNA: TGTGCCAGCAGCGTTAGAAGAGGGGGGTGGAACACCGGGGAGCTGTTTTTT

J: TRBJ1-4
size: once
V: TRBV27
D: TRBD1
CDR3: CASSPTTGTGLEKLFF
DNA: TGTGCCAGCAGTCCAACGACCGGGACAGGGCTTGAAAAACTGTTTTTT

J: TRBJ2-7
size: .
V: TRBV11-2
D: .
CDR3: CASSLRGPGYEQYF
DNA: TGTGCCAGCAGCTTGAGGGGCCCCGGCTACGAGCAGTACTTC

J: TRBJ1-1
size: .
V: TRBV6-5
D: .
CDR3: CASILAGGNTEAFF
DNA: TGTGCCAGCATTCTCGCGGGGGGGAACACTGAAGCTTTCTTT

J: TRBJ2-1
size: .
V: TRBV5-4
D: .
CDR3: CASSLDRYNEQFF
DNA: TGTGCCAGCAGCTTGGACAGATACAATGAGCAGTTCTTC

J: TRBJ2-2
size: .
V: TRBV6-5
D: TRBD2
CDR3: CASTGTSGNTGELFF
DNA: TGTGCCAGCACGGGGACTAGCGGGAACACCGGGGAGCTGTTTTTT

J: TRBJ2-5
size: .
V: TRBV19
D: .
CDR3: CASRRGMAQYF
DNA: TGTGCCAGTAGGAGAGGGATGGCCCAGTACTTC

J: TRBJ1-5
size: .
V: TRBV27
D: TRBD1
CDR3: CASSLEGTGGFNQPQHF
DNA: TGTGCCAGCAGTTTAGAAGGGACAGGGGGCTTCAATCAGCCCCAGCATTTT

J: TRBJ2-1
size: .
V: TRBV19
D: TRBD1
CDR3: CASTPDRSSYNEQFF
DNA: TGTGCCAGTACTCCGGACAGGAGCTCCTACAATGAGCAGTTCTTC

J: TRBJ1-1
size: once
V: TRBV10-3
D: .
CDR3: CAISELRETEAFF
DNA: TGTGCCATCAGTGAACTTCGAGAGACTGAAGCTTTCTTT

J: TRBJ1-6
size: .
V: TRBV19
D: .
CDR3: CASSIQQNNSPLHF
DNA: TGTGCCAGTAGTATTCAACAGAATAATTCACCCCTCCACTTT

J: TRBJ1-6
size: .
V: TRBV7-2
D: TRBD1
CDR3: CASSPGTVYNSPLHF
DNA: TGTGCCAGCAGCCCAGGGACAGTCTATAATTCACCCCTCCACTTT

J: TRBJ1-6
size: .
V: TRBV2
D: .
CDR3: CASSLEQDSPLHF
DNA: TGTGCCAGCAGCCTGGAACAGGATTCACCCCTCCACTTT

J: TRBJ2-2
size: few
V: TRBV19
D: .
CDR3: CASRPRGTGELFF
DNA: TGTGCCAGTAGACCGAGGGGCACCGGGGAGCTGTTTTTT

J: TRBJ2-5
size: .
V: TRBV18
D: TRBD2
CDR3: CASSRREAGGGETQYF
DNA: TGTGCCAGCTCACGCCGGGAAGCGGGGGGTGGAGAGACCCAGTACTTC

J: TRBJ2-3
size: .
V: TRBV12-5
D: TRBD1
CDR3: CASGLVREVGTGRTDTQYF
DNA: TGTGCTAGTGGTTTGGTACGGGAGGTAGGGACAGGGAGGACAGATACGCAGTATTTT